The rows below give T cell receptor beta chains drawn from one sample of a study of T cell clonotyping in hematopoietic cell transplantation. Sequencing used immunoSEQ multiplex PCR; TCRdb keeps in-frame clones, though not all of them. The sample includes almost 5,500 clones, approximately 80% of them seen just once. Sequencing was performed on peripheral blood mononuclear cells, taken 30 days after allogeneic stem cell transplant. The receptors derive from a male patient between 60 and 69 years old who had an allogeneic stem cell transplant from an unrelated donor, so the T cells may come from the graft donor. Some clones in this sample may be carry-over from other donors' samples. CDR3s include the opening cysteine and the closing phenylalanine or tryptophan. Each record gives: D gene, J gene, clone size, V gene, CDR3 DNA, CDR3 protein. A D gene is named only where the DNA matches it firmly. Size values are once, few and many counts, or a class for expanded clones, and some rows have none.

>NA|TRBJ1-2|NA|TRBV12-5
TGTGCTAGTGGCCCTCACCCCGGGACGTCTATGCGATTTTTC
CASGPHPGTSMRFF
>TRBD2|TRBJ2-3|NA|TRBV4-1
TGCGCCAGCAGCCAAACGTTACTAGCGGGGCGGTTGGCAGATACGCAGTATTTT
CASSQTLLAGRLADTQYF
>TRBD2|TRBJ2-7|NA|TRBV9
TGTGCCAGCAGCCTAGGACTAGCGGGACCCCCAGCCTACGAGCAGTACTTC
CASSLGLAGPPAYEQYF
>NA|TRBJ2-7|NA|TRBV11-3
TGTGCCAGCAGCTTAAGGACGCGGGGTCGCGAGCAGTACTTC
CASSLRTRGREQYF
>TRBD1|TRBJ1-2|NA|TRBV7-9
TGTGCCAGCAGCTTAGCCGGGACAGGGGGGAATGGCTACACCTTC
CASSLAGTGGNGYTF
>TRBD2|TRBJ2-7|NA|TRBV6-5
TGTGCCAGCAGGGGGGCTAGCGGGAGTTACGAGCAGTACTTC
CASRGASGSYEQYF
>TRBD1|TRBJ1-2|NA|TRBV9
TGTGCCAGCAGTCCTTCAGGGGGCATGTTGGGCTACACCTTC
CASSPSGGMLGYTF
>NA|TRBJ1-1|NA|TRBV9
TGTGCCAGCAGCCAGAGTCGGGACACTGAAGCTTTCTTT
CASSQSRDTEAFF
>NA|TRBJ1-3|NA|TRBV9
TGTGCCAGCAGCGTAGGGGGCCACGGATTCTCTGGAAACACCATATATTTT
CASSVGGHGFSGNTIYF
>TRBD2|TRBJ2-5|few|TRBV13
TGTGCCAGCAGCTTGAGGCGGGGGGGCCATGGGACCCAGTACTTC
CASSLRRGGHGTQYF
>TRBD1|TRBJ1-2|once|TRBV7-2
TGTGCCAGCAGCTTAAACAGGGGAAACTATGGCTACACCTTC
CASSLNRGNYGYTF
>NA|TRBJ1-1|NA|TRBV30
TGTGCCTGGAGTATTAGGCCGGGGTCGGAAGCTTTCTTT
CAWSIRPGSEAFF
>NA|TRBJ2-5|few|TRBV7-9
TGTGCCAGCAGCCTTGGAATCGGGGAAGAGACCCAGTACTTC
CASSLGIGEETQYF
>NA|TRBJ2-7|NA|TRBV29-1
TGCAGCGTTTCCCCGGGGGCGGGGGTCTACGAGCAGTACTTC
CSVSPGAGVYEQYF
>TRBD1|TRBJ1-2|NA|TRBV11-2
TGTGCCAGCAGCAACGACAGGGGGGGTGGCTACACCTTC
CASSNDRGGGYTF
>NA|TRBJ2-5|NA|TRBV6-5
TGTGCCAGTCGCTACGGGATAACCGAGAAGACCCAGTACTTC
CASRYGITEKTQYF
>NA|TRBJ1-4|NA|TRBV13
TGTGCCAGCAGCCACCGACAGCCAAATGAAAAACTGTTTTTT
CASSHRQPNEKLFF
>NA|TRBJ1-6|once|TRBV2
TGTGCCAGCATTTTACAGGGATCGCAGAATTCACCCCTCCACTTT
CASILQGSQNSPLHF
>TRBD2|TRBJ2-1|NA|TRBV29-1
TGCAGCGTTCCCGGGGGGAGCTCCTACAATGAGCAGTTCTTC
CSVPGGSSYNEQFF
>NA|TRBJ2-5|NA|TRBV27
TGTGCCAGCAGTTTAGTGGGGGACGGGGAGACCCAGTACTTC
CASSLVGDGETQYF
>TRBD1|TRBJ1-5|NA|TRBV7-2
TGTGCCAGCAGCTTCCTATACACAGGGGGACAAAGCAATCAGCCCCAGCATTTT
CASSFLYTGGQSNQPQHF
>NA|TRBJ2-1|NA|TRBV5-1
TGCGCCAGCAGCACCTTGCCCCCAAACAATGAGCAGTTCTTC
CASSTLPPNNEQFF
>TRBD2|TRBJ2-4|NA|TRBV10-3
TGTGCCATCAGCGGGACTAGTGGGAGTTTGAGCATTCAGTACTTC
CAISGTSGSLSIQYF
>TRBD1|TRBJ1-2|NA|TRBV11-2
TGTGCCAGCAGCCGACAGGGACCCTATGGCTACACCTTC
CASSRQGPYGYTF
>NA|TRBJ2-1|NA|TRBV4-3
TGCGCCAGCAGCCAAGGGAACAGGGGACTTGGCTACAATGAGCAGTTCTTC
CASSQGNRGLGYNEQFF
>TRBD1|TRBJ1-5|NA|TRBV7-9
TGTGCCAGCAGCCACGGACAGGGGGTGGTTCAGCCCCAGCATTTT
CASSHGQGVVQPQHF
>NA|TRBJ1-5|few|TRBV6-1
TGTGCCAGCAGTGAAGCGGTCTTGCCCCTTCATCCCCAGCATTTT
CASSEAVLPLHPQHF